A selection of T cell receptor beta chains follows, all from one sample in a study of blood T cell repertoires in COVID-19. The data were produced by immunoSEQ multiplex PCR, yet TCRdb's version contains in-frame clones alone and is incomplete. The sample contains 45,000 to 55,000 clones, about 92% of which appear only once. The sample consisted of peripheral blood. Receptor source: a human donor in a cohort sampled during active COVID-19. CDR3s include the opening cysteine and the closing phenylalanine or tryptophan. The D gene is left open where the match is weak. A row's size may be missing; if present it is once, few, many or a size class.

-	TRBJ1-5	-	TRBV6-1	TGTGCCAGCAGTGAACAGGGAGGGAGCAATCAGCCCCAGCATTTT	CASSEQGGSNQPQHF
TRBD1	TRBJ2-3	-	TRBV11-2	TGTGCCAGCAGCCGGCCACAGGGGCCACGCACAGATACGCAGTATTTT	CASSRPQGPRTDTQYF
-	TRBJ1-4	-	TRBV9	TGTGCCAGCAGCGCCGCGCCTTACAGGGAAGAAAAACTGTTTTTT	CASSAAPYREEKLFF
TRBD2	TRBJ2-7	-	TRBV27	TGTGCCAGCAGTGGGAGCGGGGTCTACGAGCAGTACTTC	CASSGSGVYEQYF
-	TRBJ2-7	-	TRBV9	TGTGCCAGCAGCGTAGGTGGTCAGGGTAACCACGAGCAGTACTTC	CASSVGGQGNHEQYF
TRBD2	TRBJ2-1	-	TRBV5-1	TGCGCCAGCAGCCCCACCGGACTAGCGGGAGTTAATGAGCAGTTCTTC	CASSPTGLAGVNEQFF
TRBD2	TRBJ2-3	-	TRBV10-3	TGTGCCATCAGTGAGTCGATCCTAGCGGGAGGTTGGACAGATACGCAGTATTTT	CAISESILAGGWTDTQYF
TRBD1	TRBJ2-7	-	TRBV2	TGTGCCAGCAGTGGGGACAGCCGAGCCTACGAGCAGTACTTC	CASSGDSRAYEQYF
-	TRBJ1-4	-	TRBV30	TGTGCCTGGAGTCGCCAGGGTCGACCTGAAAAACTGTTTTTT	CAWSRQGRPEKLFF
TRBD1	TRBJ2-5	once	TRBV24-1	TGTGCCACCAGTGACGACGCGCTACAGGGGGAAGAGACCCAGTACTTC	CATSDDALQGEETQYF
-	TRBJ2-1	once	TRBV28	TGTGCCAGCAGTCCGCCTTCCGGGGACAACTACAATGAGCAGTTCTTC	CASSPPSGDNYNEQFF
TRBD2	TRBJ2-1	-	TRBV13	TGTGCCAGCAGCTTAGCAGGACTAGCGGCCCCCTACAATGAGCAGTTCTTC	CASSLAGLAAPYNEQFF
-	TRBJ1-2	once	TRBV20-1	TGCAGTGCCTCCACGGGCTATGGCTACACCTTC	CSASTGYGYTF
-	TRBJ2-7	few	TRBV27	TGTGCCAGCAGTTTAGTTCAGGGTCCTTCCTACGAGCAGTACTTC	CASSLVQGPSYEQYF
-	TRBJ2-3	-	TRBV3-1/TRBV3-2	TGTGCCAGCAGCCAAGCGGGGGAGGATACGCAGTATTTT	CASSQAGEDTQYF
-	TRBJ1-6	-	TRBV6-5	TGTGCCAGCAGGCAGAATTCACCCCTCCACTTT	CASRQNSPLHF
TRBD2	TRBJ2-1	-	TRBV3-1/TRBV3-2	TGTGCCAGCAGACACTCCGGGACTAGCGGCAATGAGCAGTTCTTC	CASRHSGTSGNEQFF
TRBD1	TRBJ2-7	-	TRBV30	TGTGCCTGGAGCCCCAGGGGGCAAGTAAGGGAGCAGTACTTC	CAWSPRGQVREQYF
TRBD1	TRBJ1-6	-	TRBV28	TGTGCCAGCAGTCCCGGGACAGGAGGTATTGCCCCATCTTCACCCCTCCACTTT	CASSPGTGGIAPSSPLHF
-	TRBJ1-6	-	TRBV5-1	TGCGCCAGCAGCTTGTCCCCTGAGCGTAATTCACCCCTCCACTTT	CASSLSPERNSPLHF
TRBD2	TRBJ2-3	-	TRBV5-1	TGCGCCAGCAGCTTGGTAACTAGCGGGTTGACAGATACGCAGTATTTT	CASSLVTSGLTDTQYF
-	TRBJ2-1	-	TRBV5-1	TGCGCCAGCAGCCCACTGGGGGGTAACGAGCAGTTCTTC	CASSPLGGNEQFF
TRBD2	TRBJ2-2	-	TRBV5-4	TGTGCCAGCAGTACTAGCGGAGCTATCACCGGGGAGCTGTTTTTT	CASSTSGAITGELFF
-	TRBJ2-5	-	TRBV18	TGTGCCACCGGGATGGGGGCGCAGGAGGAGACCCAGTACTTC	CATGMGAQEETQYF
-	TRBJ1-1	-	TRBV18	TGTGCCAGCTCATCGGACAGCGCGCCCGCTGAAGCTTTCTTT	CASSSDSAPAEAFF
TRBD2	TRBJ2-1	-	TRBV3-1/TRBV3-2	TGTGCCAGCAGCCAAGAACTGCTAGCGGGAAGGCCCAATGAGCAGTTCTTC	CASSQELLAGRPNEQFF
-	TRBJ2-3	-	TRBV9	TGTGCCAGTAATAGGGGGGGAGATACGCAGTATTTT	CASNRGGDTQYF
TRBD1	TRBJ1-4	once	TRBV15	TGTGCCACAGGACAGGGTCAGAATGAAAAACTGTTTTTT	CATGQGQNEKLFF
TRBD1	TRBJ2-7	-	TRBV5-3	TGTGCCAGAAGCCTAGGGACAGGGTCCCCTTACGAGCAGTACTTC	CARSLGTGSPYEQYF
TRBD1	TRBJ1-1	-	TRBV2	TGTGCCAGCATCGACAGGGGTTGGACTGAAGCTTTCTTT	CASIDRGWTEAFF
TRBD2	TRBJ2-1	few	TRBV5-1	TGCGCCAGCAGCAGTACTAGCGGGCATAACAATGAGCAGTTCTTC	CASSSTSGHNNEQFF